This T cell receptor beta chain was profiled in a study of CD8 T cells in Susac syndrome (dated by TCRdb to about 2019). At the level of the whole study: Among the sequenced Susac syndrome patients, over five had clinically active disease and roughly 8 were in clinical remission. At blood withdrawal, Susac syndrome patients were either therapy-naive, taking corticosteroids (in some cases with IVIg as well), or taking IVIg alone. The study used repertoire sequencing to test whether antigen drove CD8+ T cell activation and differentiation in Susac syndrome. The clonality of the CD8+ T cell repertoire was compared across approximately 11 healthy donors, roughly 14 Susac syndrome patients and about 15 multiple sclerosis patients. Overall results and qualifications from the work: The number of individuals in the TCR sequencing and HLA analysis was recognized as being relatively small. CD8+ repertoires in Susac syndrome showed clonal expansion, which was highest in CD8+ TEMRA cells and was greater in clinically active patients than in remitting patients. In the total CD8+ and CD8+ TEMRA repertoires, sixteen and five Susac-specific public clones, respectively, were identified.

Peripheral blood CD8+ and CD4+ T cells from healthy donors, Susac syndrome patients and multiple sclerosis patients were profiled by high-throughput TCR beta sequencing. The Susac syndrome patients fulfilled recently defined diagnostic criteria for either definite or probable disease. Bulk CD8+ and CD4+ T cells were purified magnetically by negative isolation, whereas CD8+ TEMRA cells were enriched by FACS. Blood was drawn into EDTA tubes, processed within 24 hours, and PBMCs were isolated by density gradient centrifugation. PBMCs intended for TCR sequencing were cryopreserved in liquid nitrogen and thawed later in a water bath at 37 degrees C. The sorted or isolated CD4+, CD8+ and CD8+ TEMRA cells reached a purity of at least 90%. Worth noting for this clonotype: Its antigen remains unidentified. The record has no base qualities; no much larger clone is one base away.

RNA was extracted with the RNeasy kit and roughly 0.5 to 1 ug was reverse transcribed using random hexamers. The immunoSEQ multiplex PCR assay, which covers 54 Vbeta and 13 Jbeta segments, was used to amplify TCR beta CDR3 regions. To correct PCR amplification bias, a synthetic template baseline was used for both primer optimization and computational correction. The original pipeline was this. Reads were annotated to V, D and J genes according to IMGT and were analyzed with immunoSEQ Analyzer, with only productive sequences retained. To calculate clonality, Shannon entropy was normalized by log2 of the number of productive unique sequences and then subtracted from one. For each patient and control, public and private clones were evaluated within the 100 most prevalent clones. A clone was defined as Susac-specific if it was absent from the healthy and MS cohorts, from more than 850 published viral clones and from other ImmuneACCESS disease sequences. TCRdb ran its own pipeline on the public reads, namely fastp trimming at Q25 and MiXCR clone calling, and kept in-frame beta chains. Here each entry gathers all rows of one CDR3 protein and keeps the most common genes and DNA. What appears here as the V and J calls and clone size reflects TCRdb's work, not the paper's. This sample lists about 100,000 distinct CDR3 sequences; approximately 95% were detected once. Jointly, the top ten make up roughly 0.29% of the sample.

The source is a human donor with Susac syndrome. Sequences were obtained from CD8+ T cells from PBMCs.

CDR3 sequence: CSARFGGDLYNEQFF. The bases read TGCAGTGCTAGATTTGGCGGGGACTTATACAATGAGCAGTTCTTC. Rearrangement joined TRBV20-1 to TRBJ2-1, and perhaps TRBD2 as D gene, on 6 matching bases. The CDR3, cysteine through phenylalanine, is 15 amino acids long. Just the 45-base CDR3 DNA is kept, in frame starting at base 1. Trimming at the junction amounts to 2 bases on V and 4 bases on J, and the germline ends lie 15 bases apart. Looking up the germline V gene (reference sequence) yields CDR1 DFQATT and CDR2 SNEGSKA.